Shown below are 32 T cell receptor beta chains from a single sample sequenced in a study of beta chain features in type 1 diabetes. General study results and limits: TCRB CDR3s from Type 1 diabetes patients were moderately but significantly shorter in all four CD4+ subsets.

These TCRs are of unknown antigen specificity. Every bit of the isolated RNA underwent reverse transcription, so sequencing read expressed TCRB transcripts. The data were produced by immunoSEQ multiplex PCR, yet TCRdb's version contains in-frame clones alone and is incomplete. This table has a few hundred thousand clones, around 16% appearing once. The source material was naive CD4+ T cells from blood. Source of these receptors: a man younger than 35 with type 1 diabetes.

CDR3 in amino acids: CASSLLAGGPVGETQYF. CDR3 bases: TGTGCCAGCAGCTTGTTAGCGGGGGGGCCTGTGGGAGAGACCCAGTACTTC. This sequence joins TRBV5-6 and TRBJ2-5, with 11 bases matching TRBD2. The V segment lost 1 base and the J segment 4 bases; nucleotides outside the gene matches: 9. Germline V gene lookup returns CDR1 SGHDT and CDR2 YYEEEE. The CDR3 has 17 amino acids.

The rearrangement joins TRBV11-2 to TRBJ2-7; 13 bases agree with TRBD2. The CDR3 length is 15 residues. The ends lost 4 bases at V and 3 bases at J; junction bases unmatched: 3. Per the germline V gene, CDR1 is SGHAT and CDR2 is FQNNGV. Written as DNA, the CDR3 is TGTGCCAGCAGCTCGGGACTAGCGGGAATCTACGAGCAGTACTTC. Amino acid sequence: CASSSGLAGIYEQYF.

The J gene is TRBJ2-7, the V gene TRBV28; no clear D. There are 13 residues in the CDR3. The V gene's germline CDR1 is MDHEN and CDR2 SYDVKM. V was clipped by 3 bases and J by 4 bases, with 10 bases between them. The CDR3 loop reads CASSLSFTYEQYF. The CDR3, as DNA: TGTGCCAGCAGTTTGTCTTTTACTTACGAGCAGTACTTC.

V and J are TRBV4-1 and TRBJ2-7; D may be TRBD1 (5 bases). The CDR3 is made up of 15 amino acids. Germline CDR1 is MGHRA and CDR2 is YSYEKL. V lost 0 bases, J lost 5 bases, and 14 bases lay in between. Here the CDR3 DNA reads TGCGCCAGCAGCCAAGATTTGGGCAGGGCCCACGAGCAGTACTTC. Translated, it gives CASSQDLGRAHEQYF.

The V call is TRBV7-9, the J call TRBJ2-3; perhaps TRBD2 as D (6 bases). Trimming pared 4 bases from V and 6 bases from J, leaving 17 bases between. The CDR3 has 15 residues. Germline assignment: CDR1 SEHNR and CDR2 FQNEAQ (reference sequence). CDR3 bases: TGTGCCAGCAGCTCGTCTAGCGTTGTAACGGATACGCAGTATTTT. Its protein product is CASSSSSVVTDTQYF. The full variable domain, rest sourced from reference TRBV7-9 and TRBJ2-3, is DTGVSQNPRHKITKRGQNVTFRCDPISEHNRLYWYRQTLGQGPEFLTYFQNEAQLEKSRLLSDRFSAERPKGSFSTLEIQRTEQGDSAMYLCASSSSSVVTDTQYFGPGTRLTVL.

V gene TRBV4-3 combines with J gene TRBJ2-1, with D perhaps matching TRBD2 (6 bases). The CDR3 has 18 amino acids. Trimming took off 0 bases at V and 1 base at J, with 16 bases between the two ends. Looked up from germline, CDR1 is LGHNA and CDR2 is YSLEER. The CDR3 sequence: CASSQDAGKRSSYNEQFF. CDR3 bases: TGCGCCAGCAGCCAAGATGCGGGGAAAAGATCGTCCTACAATGAGCAGTTCTTC.

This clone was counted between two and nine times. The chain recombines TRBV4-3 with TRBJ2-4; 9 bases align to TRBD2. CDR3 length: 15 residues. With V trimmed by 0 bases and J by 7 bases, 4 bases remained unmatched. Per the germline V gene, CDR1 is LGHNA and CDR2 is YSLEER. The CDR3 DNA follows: TGCGCCAGCAGCCAAGATCGAGCGGGGGGCAACATTCAGTACTTC. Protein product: CASSQDRAGGNIQYF.

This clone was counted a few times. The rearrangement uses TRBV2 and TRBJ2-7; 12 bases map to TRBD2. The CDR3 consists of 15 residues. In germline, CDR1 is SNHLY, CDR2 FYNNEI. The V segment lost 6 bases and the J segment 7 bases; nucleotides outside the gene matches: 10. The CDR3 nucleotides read TGTGCCAGCAGACGTAGACTAGCGGGAGAGGGAGAGCAGTACTTC. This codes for CASRRRLAGEGEQYF.

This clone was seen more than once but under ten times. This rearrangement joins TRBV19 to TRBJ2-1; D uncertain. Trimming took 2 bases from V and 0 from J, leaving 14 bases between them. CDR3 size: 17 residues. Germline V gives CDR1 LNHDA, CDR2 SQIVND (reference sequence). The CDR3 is CASSITFQTSSYNEQFF. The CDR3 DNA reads TGTGCCAGTAGTATAACGTTCCAAACCAGCTCCTACAATGAGCAGTTCTTC. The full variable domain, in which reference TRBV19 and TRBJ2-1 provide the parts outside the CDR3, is DGGITQSPKYLFRKEGQNVTLSCEQNLNHDAMYWYRQDPGQGLRLIYYSQIVNDFQKGDIAEGYSVSREKKESFPLTVTSAQKNPTAFYLCASSITFQTSSYNEQFFGPGTRLTVL.

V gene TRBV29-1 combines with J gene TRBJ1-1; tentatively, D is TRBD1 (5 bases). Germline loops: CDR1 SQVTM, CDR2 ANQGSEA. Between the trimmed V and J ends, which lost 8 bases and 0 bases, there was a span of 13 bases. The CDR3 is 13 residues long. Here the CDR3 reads CSSLGLMNTEAFF. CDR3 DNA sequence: TGCAGCTCCCTGGGACTTATGAACACTGAAGCTTTCTTT.

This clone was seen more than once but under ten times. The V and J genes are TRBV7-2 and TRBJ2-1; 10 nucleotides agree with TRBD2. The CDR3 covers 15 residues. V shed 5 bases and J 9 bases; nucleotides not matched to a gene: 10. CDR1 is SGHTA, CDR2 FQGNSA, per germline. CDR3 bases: TGTGCCAGCAGCCGGAGCTCTAGCGGGAGTAGTGAGCAGTTCTTC. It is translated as CASSRSSSGSSEQFF.

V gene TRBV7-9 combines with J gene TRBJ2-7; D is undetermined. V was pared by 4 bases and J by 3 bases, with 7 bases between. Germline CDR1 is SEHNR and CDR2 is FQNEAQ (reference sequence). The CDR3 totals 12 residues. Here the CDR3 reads CASSSSRYEQYF. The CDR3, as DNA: TGTGCCAGCAGCTCAAGCCGCTACGAGCAGTACTTC.

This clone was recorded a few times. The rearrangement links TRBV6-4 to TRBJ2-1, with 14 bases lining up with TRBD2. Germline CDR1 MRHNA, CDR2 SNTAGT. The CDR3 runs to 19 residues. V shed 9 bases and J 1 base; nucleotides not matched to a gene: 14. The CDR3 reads CARRDFLGLAGVSYNEQFF. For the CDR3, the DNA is TGTGCCAGACGGGATTTCTTGGGACTAGCGGGAGTGTCCTACAATGAGCAGTTCTTC.

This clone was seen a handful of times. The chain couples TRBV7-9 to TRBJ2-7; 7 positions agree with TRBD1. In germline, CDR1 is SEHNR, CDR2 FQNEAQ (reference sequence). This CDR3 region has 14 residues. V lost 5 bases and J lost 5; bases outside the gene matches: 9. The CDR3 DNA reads TGTGCCAGCAGCGGATTACAGGGGCGGAACGAGCAGTACTTC. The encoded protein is CASSGLQGRNEQYF.

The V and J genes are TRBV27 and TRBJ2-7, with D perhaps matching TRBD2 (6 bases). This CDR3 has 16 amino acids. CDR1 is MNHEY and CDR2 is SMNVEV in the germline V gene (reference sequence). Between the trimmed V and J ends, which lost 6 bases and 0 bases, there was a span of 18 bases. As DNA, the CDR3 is TGTGCCAGCAGCTCCAAGGGGAGGCGGATCTCCTACGAGCAGTACTTC. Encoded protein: CASSSKGRRISYEQYF.

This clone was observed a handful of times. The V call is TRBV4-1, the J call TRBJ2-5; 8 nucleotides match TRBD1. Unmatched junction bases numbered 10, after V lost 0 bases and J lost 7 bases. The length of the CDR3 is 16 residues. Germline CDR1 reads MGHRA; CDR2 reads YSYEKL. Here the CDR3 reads CASSQDGTGLPRTQYF. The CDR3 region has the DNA TGCGCCAGCAGCCAAGACGGGACAGGACTCCCCCGGACCCAGTACTTC.

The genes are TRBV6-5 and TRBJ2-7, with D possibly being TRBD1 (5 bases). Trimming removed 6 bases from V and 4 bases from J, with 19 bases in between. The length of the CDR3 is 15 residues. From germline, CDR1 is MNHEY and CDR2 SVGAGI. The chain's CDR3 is CASSPTGSSGYEQYF. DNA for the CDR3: TGTGCCAGCAGCCCTACAGGCTCCTCTGGGTACGAGCAGTACTTC.

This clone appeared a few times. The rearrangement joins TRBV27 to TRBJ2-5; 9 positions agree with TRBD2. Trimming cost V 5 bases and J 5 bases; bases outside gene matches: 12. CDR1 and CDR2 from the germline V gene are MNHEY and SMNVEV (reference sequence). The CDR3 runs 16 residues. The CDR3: CASSPARTSVPETQYF. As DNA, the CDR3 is TGTGCCAGCAGTCCAGCACGGACTAGCGTTCCGGAGACCCAGTACTTC.

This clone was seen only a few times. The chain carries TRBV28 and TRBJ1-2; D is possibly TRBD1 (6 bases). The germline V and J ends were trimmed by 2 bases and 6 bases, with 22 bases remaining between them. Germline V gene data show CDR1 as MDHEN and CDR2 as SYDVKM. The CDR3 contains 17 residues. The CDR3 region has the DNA TGTGCCAGCAGTTTAAGGGCAGGGGCACCGAGACCTCATGGCTACACCTTC. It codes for CASSLRAGAPRPHGYTF.

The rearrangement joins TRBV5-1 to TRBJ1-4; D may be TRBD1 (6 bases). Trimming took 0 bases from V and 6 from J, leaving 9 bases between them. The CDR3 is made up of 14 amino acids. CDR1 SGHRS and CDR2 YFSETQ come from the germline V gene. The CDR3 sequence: CASSLVAGDEKLFF. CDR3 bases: TGCGCCAGCAGCTTGGTGGCAGGGGATGAAAAACTGTTTTTT.

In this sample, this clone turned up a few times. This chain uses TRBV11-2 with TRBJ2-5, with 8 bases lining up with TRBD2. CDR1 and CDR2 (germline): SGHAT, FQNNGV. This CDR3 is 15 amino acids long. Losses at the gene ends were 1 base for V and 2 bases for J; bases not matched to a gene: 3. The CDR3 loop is CASSLGAGGQETQYF. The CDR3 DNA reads TGTGCCAGCAGCTTAGGGGCGGGGGGTCAAGAGACCCAGTACTTC.

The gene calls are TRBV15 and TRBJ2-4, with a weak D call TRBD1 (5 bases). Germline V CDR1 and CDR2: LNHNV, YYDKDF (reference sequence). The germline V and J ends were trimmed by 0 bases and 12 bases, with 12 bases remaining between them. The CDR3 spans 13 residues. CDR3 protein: CATSRDLGASQYF. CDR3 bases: TGTGCCACCAGCAGAGATTTAGGGGCCAGTCAGTACTTC. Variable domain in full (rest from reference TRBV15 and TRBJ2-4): DAMVIQNPRYQVTQFGKPVTLSCSQTLNHNVMYWYQQKSSQAPKLLFHYYDKDFNNEADTPDNFQSRRPNTSFCFLDIRSPGLGDTAMYLCATSRDLGASQYFGAGTRLSVL.

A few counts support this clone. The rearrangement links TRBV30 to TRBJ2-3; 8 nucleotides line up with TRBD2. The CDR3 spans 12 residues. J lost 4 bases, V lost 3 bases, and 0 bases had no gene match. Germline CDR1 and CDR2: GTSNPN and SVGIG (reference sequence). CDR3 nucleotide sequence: TGTGCCTGGAGCGGGGGGGCAGATACGCAGTATTTT. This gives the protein CAWSGGADTQYF.

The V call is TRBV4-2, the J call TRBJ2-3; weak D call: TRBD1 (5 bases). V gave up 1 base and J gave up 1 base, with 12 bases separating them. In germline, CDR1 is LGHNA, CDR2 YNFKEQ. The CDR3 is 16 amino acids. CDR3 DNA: TGTGCCAGCAGCCAAGCTGGGGCAAGCGGCACAGATACGCAGTATTTT. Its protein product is CASSQAGASGTDTQYF.

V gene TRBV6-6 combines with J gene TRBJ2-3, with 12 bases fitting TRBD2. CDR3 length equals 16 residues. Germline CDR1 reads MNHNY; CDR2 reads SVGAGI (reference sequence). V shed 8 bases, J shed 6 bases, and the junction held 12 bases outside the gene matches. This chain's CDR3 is CASGEASGRERDTQYF. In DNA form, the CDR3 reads TGTGCCAGCGGAGAGGCTAGCGGGAGGGAGAGGGATACGCAGTATTTT.

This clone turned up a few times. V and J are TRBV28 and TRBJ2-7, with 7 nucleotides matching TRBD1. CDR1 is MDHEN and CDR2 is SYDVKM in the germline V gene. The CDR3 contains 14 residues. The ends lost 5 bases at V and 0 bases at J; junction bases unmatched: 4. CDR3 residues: CASSTGTVSYEQYF. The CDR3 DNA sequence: TGTGCCAGCAGTACCGGGACAGTCTCCTACGAGCAGTACTTC.

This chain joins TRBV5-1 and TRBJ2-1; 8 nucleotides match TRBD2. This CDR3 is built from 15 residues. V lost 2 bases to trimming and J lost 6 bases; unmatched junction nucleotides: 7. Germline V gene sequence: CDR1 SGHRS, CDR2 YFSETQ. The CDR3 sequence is CASSFGRAVGNEQFF. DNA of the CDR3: TGCGCCAGCAGCTTCGGGAGGGCCGTCGGCAATGAGCAGTTCTTC.

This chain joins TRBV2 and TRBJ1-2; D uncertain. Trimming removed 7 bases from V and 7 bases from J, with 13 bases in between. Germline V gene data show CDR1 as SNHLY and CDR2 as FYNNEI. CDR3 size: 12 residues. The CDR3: CASILRGPGYTF. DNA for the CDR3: TGTGCCAGCATTTTACGGGGTCCTGGCTACACCTTC.

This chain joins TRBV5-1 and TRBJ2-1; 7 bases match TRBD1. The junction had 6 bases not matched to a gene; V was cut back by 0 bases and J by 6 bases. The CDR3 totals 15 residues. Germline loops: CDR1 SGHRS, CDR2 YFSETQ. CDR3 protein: CASSLEGGALNEQFF. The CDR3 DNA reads TGCGCCAGCAGCTTGGAAGGGGGCGCACTCAATGAGCAGTTCTTC.

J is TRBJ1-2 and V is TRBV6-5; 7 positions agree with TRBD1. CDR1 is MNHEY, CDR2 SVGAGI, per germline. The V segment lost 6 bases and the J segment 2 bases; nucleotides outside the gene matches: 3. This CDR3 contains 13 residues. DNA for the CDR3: TGTGCCAGCAGCCTGACAGGGAACTATGGCTACACCTTC. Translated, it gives CASSLTGNYGYTF.

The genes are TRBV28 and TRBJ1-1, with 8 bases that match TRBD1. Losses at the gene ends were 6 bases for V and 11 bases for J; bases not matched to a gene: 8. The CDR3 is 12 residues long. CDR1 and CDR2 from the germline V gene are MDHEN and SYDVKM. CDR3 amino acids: CASSQLDRDAFF. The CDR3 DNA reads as TGTGCCAGCAGCCAATTGGACAGGGACGCTTTCTTT.

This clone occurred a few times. The CDR3 nucleotides are TGCGCCAGCAGGGCTAGCGGGGAAGAGACCCAGTACTTC. This gives the protein CASRASGEETQYF. J is TRBJ2-5 and V is TRBV5-1, with 9 bases identical to TRBD2. This CDR3 region has 13 residues. CDR1 is SGHRS and CDR2 is YFSETQ in the germline V gene. Trimming removed 5 bases from V and 3 bases from J; junction bases left unmatched: 2.